This is a list of T cell receptor beta chains from one sample in a study of blood T cell repertoires in COVID-19. Some clones are missing from TCRdb's copy, which holds only in-frame ones; the method was immunoSEQ multiplex PCR. This table has 130,000 to 150,000 clones, approximately 91% appearing once. Material: peripheral blood. Source of these receptors: an older man with acute or convalescent COVID-19. The CDR3 runs from the conserved cysteine through the conserved F or W. The D gene is left open where the match is weak. Expanded clones get a size class; other rows say once, few or many, or leave the size out.

TRBJ1-6,TRBD1,-,15,TRBV28,TGTGCCAGCAGTTTAACAGGGGGCGTGGATTCACCCCTCCACTTT,CASSLTGGVDSPLHF
TRBJ1-2,-,-,15,TRBV6-1,TGTGCCAGCAGTGAAGCGATTCAGGGGAGCTATGGCTACACCTTC,CASSEAIQGSYGYTF
TRBJ1-1,-,-,13,TRBV7-9,TGTGCCAGCAGCGCCCACATGAACACTGAAGCTTTCTTT,CASSAHMNTEAFF
TRBJ2-7,TRBD1,-,13,TRBV6-2/TRBV6-3,TGTGCCAGCAGTTTGACAGGGTACTACGAGCAGTACTTC,CASSLTGYYEQYF
TRBJ2-7,-,once,17,TRBV2,TGTGCCAGCAGTGCTCCGCTGACAGCGACGAACTCCTACGAGCAGTACTTC,CASSAPLTATNSYEQYF
TRBJ2-2,-,-,14,TRBV7-6,TGTGCCAGCAGCTTAGGACACCTCGCCGGGGAGCTGTTTTTT,CASSLGHLAGELFF
TRBJ1-6,TRBD1,-,15,TRBV5-1,TGCGCCAGCAGCTTGGAAGGGGGCAATGATTCACCCCTCCACTTT,CASSLEGGNDSPLHF
TRBJ1-1,-,once,14,TRBV11-1,TGTGCCAGCAGCCGTTTTAGGCAGCGCCTTGAAGCTTTCTTT,CASSRFRQRLEAFF
TRBJ2-1,TRBD1,once,15,TRBV28,TGTGCCAGCAGTTTAACAGGACAGGGCTACAATGAGCAGTTCTTC,CASSLTGQGYNEQFF
TRBJ1-1,TRBD1,-,14,TRBV5-1,TGCGCCAGCAGCCTAGGGACAGTTGACACTGAAGCTTTCTTT,CASSLGTVDTEAFF
TRBJ1-4,TRBD1,-,14,TRBV5-6,TGTGCCAGCAGCCGACAGGGCTATAATGAAAAACTGTTTTTT,CASSRQGYNEKLFF
TRBJ1-4,TRBD1,-,14,TRBV9,TGTGCCAGCAGCGCGACAGGGGAAATTGAAAAACTGTTTTTT,CASSATGEIEKLFF
TRBJ2-1,TRBD1,once,15,TRBV3-1/TRBV3-2,TGTGCCAGCAGCCAAGTCACAGGGGGGAAAAATGAGCAGTTCTTC,CASSQVTGGKNEQFF
TRBJ2-5,-,-,16,TRBV14,TGTGCCAGCAGCCTCAGGCCAGGGGCATTGGGGGAGACCCAGTACTTC,CASSLRPGALGETQYF
TRBJ2-5,-,once,15,TRBV6-5,TGTGCCAGCAGAAACCTCTTCCGGGACCAAGAGACCCAGTACTTC,CASRNLFRDQETQYF
TRBJ2-1,-,-,13,TRBV6-2/TRBV6-3,TGTGCCAGCAGTGGTACAGGGCGGAATGAGCAGTTCTTC,CASSGTGRNEQFF
TRBJ2-3,-,-,13,TRBV24-1,TGTGCCACCAGTGAGCCACTCACAGATACGCAGTATTTT,CATSEPLTDTQYF
TRBJ1-4,-,-,16,TRBV4-1,TGCGCCAGCAGCCAAGATCTGCGAGGGTACTTAGGAAAACTGTTTTTT,CASSQDLRGYLGKLFF
TRBJ2-1,TRBD2,-,16,TRBV18,TGTGCCAGCTCACCAACGAGCGGGGGGATCTACAATGAGCAGTTCTTC,CASSPTSGGIYNEQFF
TRBJ1-4,TRBD1,-,14,TRBV27,TGTGCCAGCAGGGGGACAGGGCTGAATGAAAAACTGTTTTTT,CASRGTGLNEKLFF
TRBJ1-2,-,-,14,TRBV5-6,TGTGCCAGCAACCCGATAGACAGGAACTATGGCTACACCTTC,CASNPIDRNYGYTF
TRBJ1-1,TRBD1,-,14,TRBV6-5,TGTGCCAGCAGTTACGGGACAGGGAATTTTGAAGCTTTCTTT,CASSYGTGNFEAFF
TRBJ1-2,-,-,14,TRBV18,TGTGCCAGCTCACCACTAACCCAGGGAGGAGGCTACACCTTC,CASSPLTQGGGYTF
TRBJ2-6,TRBD1,-,17,TRBV28,TGTGCCAGCAGTTCTCCGGGACAGGGGTCTGGGGCCAACGTCCTGACTTTC,CASSSPGQGSGANVLTF
TRBJ2-2,TRBD1,-,14,TRBV6-5,TGTGCCAGCAGTTCCGAGGGGACAGGGGTTGAGCTGTTTTTT,CASSSEGTGVELFF
TRBJ1-5,-,few,19,TRBV5-1,TGCGCCAGCAGCTTGGTCAGGAGGAGAGGTAGCAAGGTTAATCAGCCCCAGCATTTT,CASSLVRRRGSKVNQPQHF
TRBJ2-3,TRBD2,-,20,TRBV4-2,TGTGCCAGCAGCCAAGGGGGTCTAGCGGGAGAGAGACACAGCACAGATACGCAGTATTTT,CASSQGGLAGERHSTDTQYF
TRBJ1-2,-,-,15,TRBV14,TGTGCCAGCAGCCAAGTCGACTGGGGCCCCTATGGCTACACCTTC,CASSQVDWGPYGYTF
TRBJ1-1,-,-,14,TRBV19,TGTGCCAGTAGCGTGGGGGCGACGGTCACTGAAGCTTTCTTT,CASSVGATVTEAFF
TRBJ1-4,TRBD1,-,15,TRBV5-6,TGTGCCAGCAGCGCCAGACAGGGGGCTAATGAAAAACTGTTTTTT,CASSARQGANEKLFF
TRBJ2-5,TRBD1,-,15,TRBV24-1,TGTGCCACCAGTGCCCGGGACAGGGGGGAAGAGACCCAGTACTTC,CATSARDRGEETQYF
TRBJ1-5,-,-,13,TRBV28,TGTGCCAGCAGATACGCCCCGGATCAGCCCCAGCATTTT,CASRYAPDQPQHF
TRBJ1-2,TRBD1,-,14,TRBV5-1,TGCGCCAGCAGCTTGGGAGACAGGGGGCATGGCTACACCTTC,CASSLGDRGHGYTF
TRBJ2-1,-,-,16,TRBV5-6,TGTGCCAGCAGCTTGGCGTCCTGGAGCTCCTACAATGAGCAGTTCTTC,CASSLASWSSYNEQFF
TRBJ1-1,-,-,13,TRBV18,TGTGCCAGCTCACCGACGGCGGACACTGAAGCTTTCTTT,CASSPTADTEAFF
TRBJ1-5,-,-,16,TRBV2,TGTGCCAGCAGCCAATTGGCAGGGGTTAGCAATCAGCCCCAGCATTTT,CASSQLAGVSNQPQHF
TRBJ1-1,-,-,15,TRBV7-9,TGTGCCAGCAGCCCGGGGGGGGTCCTCGGCACTGAAGCTTTCTTT,CASSPGGVLGTEAFF
TRBJ1-6,-,-,15,TRBV2,TGTGCCAGCAGTGAAGCTACAGCTTATAATTCACCCCTCCACTTT,CASSEATAYNSPLHF
TRBJ1-1,-,-,16,TRBV13,TGTGCCAGCAGCCACGTGGAGGCGGGGATGAACACTGAAGCTTTCTTT,CASSHVEAGMNTEAFF
TRBJ2-1,TRBD2,few,15,TRBV9,TGTGCCAGCAGCGTAGCGGGAGGGCCGGGTAATGAGCAGTTCTTC,CASSVAGGPGNEQFF
TRBJ1-1,-,-,13,TRBV19,TGTGCCAGTAGTATAGATCGGGGGACTGAAGCTTTCTTT,CASSIDRGTEAFF
TRBJ2-2,TRBD1,-,15,TRBV19,TGTGCCAGTAGTATCTTTACAGGGGCGGCCGGGGAGCTGTTTTTT,CASSIFTGAAGELFF
TRBJ2-1,-,-,12,TRBV7-9,-,CASSFGQGAWFF
TRBJ1-1,-,-,12,TRBV5-6,TGTGCCAGCAGCTTCCGGGACACTGAAGCTTTCTTT,CASSFRDTEAFF
TRBJ1-4,TRBD1,-,14,TRBV5-1,TGCGCCAGCAGCTTGACAGGGGTTAATGAAAAACTGTTTTTT,CASSLTGVNEKLFF
TRBJ2-1,TRBD2,-,16,TRBV4-1,TGCGCCAGCAGCCAACTAGGACTAGGCCTGGAGAATGAGCAGTTCTTC,CASSQLGLGLENEQFF